A selection of T cell receptor beta chains follows, all from one sample in a study of ipilimumab plus nivolumab after autologous stem cell transplantation. Sequenced by immunoSEQ multiplex PCR; TCRdb stores in-frame clones only, minus some. The data contain fewer than 30,000 clones, 85% to 90% of them singletons. The sequencing here drew on PBMCs, taken in a trial of ipilimumab plus nivolumab as post-transplant consolidation. These receptor sequences come from a male donor with diffuse large B-cell lymphoma. Both conserved end residues are part of each CDR3. Fields, in order: CDR3 protein, clone size, V gene. Size is stated for part of the rows, as once, few or many counts, or as a class when the clone is expanded.

CASSFPLNYSSYNSPLHF,-,TRBV27
CASSQTVNTEAFF,-,TRBV16
CASSESTLWSNQPQHF,-,TRBV10-2
CASSIRGRISTDTQYF,-,TRBV19
CASSFRFAANEKLFF,-,TRBV27
CASSFDRENTEAFF,-,TRBV5-1
CASSEWGWYEQYF,-,TRBV25-1
CASTREADTQYF,-,TRBV2
CASSFSGLNTEAFF,once,TRBV11-3
CASSLAGQGGHYEQYF,-,TRBV7-6
CATQGRGNQPQHF,-,TRBV6-1
CASSLLLSGQTEAFF,-,TRBV2
CASSRGDIYEQYF,-,TRBV27
CASRLTGGNEKLFF,-,TRBV6-1
CASSRPGQGSYEQYF,-,TRBV7-9
CASSPDMNQPQHF,-,TRBV18
CASSADRSSSYEQYF,-,TRBV2
CASSLGRLYGYTF,-,TRBV5-6
CASSSDRKAFF,-,TRBV5-5
CASGTDRKTQYF,-,TRBV6-6
CASNPFWTEVTMNTEAFF,-,TRBV2
CAWSSPTAEAFF,medium-sized,TRBV30
CASSLQGADYGYTF,-,TRBV5-1
CASSFYTRNEQFF,-,TRBV7-9
CSARVAGNTF,-,TRBV20-1
CASSLKTSDEQYF,-,TRBV27
CASIRGGVNTEAFF,-,TRBV19